Listed below are T cell receptor beta chains from one sample, sequenced in a study of T cells in Graves' hyperthyroidism and ophthalmopathy. TCRdb re-called the multiplex PCR reads with MiXCR, one entry per CDR3 protein. The repertoire holds approximately 740,000 distinct CDR3 sequences, with 14% as singletons. Specimen: blood. These TCRs come from a young woman with Graves' hyperthyroidism. The CDR3 runs from the conserved cysteine through the conserved F or W. The D gene is left open where the match is weak. Rows give clone size only sometimes, using once, few, many, or a class for an expanded clone.

j_gene | d_gene | v_gene | abundance | CDR3nt | CDR3aa
TRBJ2-7 | TRBD2 | TRBV19 | - | TGTGCCAGTAGTAACCGAGGGACTAGCGGGAGGGGCTACGAGCAGTACTTC | CASSNRGTSGRGYEQYF
TRBJ2-7 | - | TRBV5-6 | few | TGTGCCAGCAGCTTTTGGGGACTGCGATCCCACGAGCAGTACTTC | CASSFWGLRSHEQYF
TRBJ2-5 | - | TRBV3-1 | many | TGTGCCAGCAGCCTCCTCCTTGGACATTCAGTGTACTTC | CASSLLLGHSVYF
TRBJ2-3 | - | TRBV3-1 | - | TGTGCCAGCAGCCCCCCCCACGGGGTGGATACGCAGTATTTT | CASSPPHGVDTQYF
TRBJ2-7 | TRBD2 | TRBV2 | many | TGTGCCAGCAGTCCTTACAGTAGCGGGCAGAGGGAGCAGTACTTC | CASSPYSSGQREQYF
TRBJ1-5 | - | TRBV7-9 | - | TGTGCCAGCAGCCCCCCCAAGGGGGGGATCAATCAGCCCCAGCATTTT | CASSPPKGGINQPQHF
TRBJ1-1 | - | TRBV29-1 | - | TGCAGCGTTGTCCCCCCCGTGGAGTTCACTGAAGCTTTCTTT | CSVVPPVEFTEAFF
TRBJ2-2 | - | TRBV12-3/TRBV12-4 | - | TGTGCCAGCAGTTTTTTCCGGGGCCTTCCAACCGGGGAGCTGTTTTTT | CASSFFRGLPTGELFF
TRBJ2-7 | - | TRBV5-1 | - | TGCGCCAGCAGCTTGGAACCCCTCTCCTACGAGCAGTACTTC | CASSLEPLSYEQYF
TRBJ2-7 | TRBD2 | TRBV20-1 | - | TGCAGTGCTAGAGCGCCTTCCGGGACTATCGCCTACGAGCAGTACTTC | CSARAPSGTIAYEQYF
TRBJ1-1 | TRBD1 | TRBV5-1 | many | TGCGCCAGCAGCCTTAGACAGGGAGGTATCGGCACTGAAGCTTTCTTT | CASSLRQGGIGTEAFF
TRBJ1-1 | - | TRBV28 | few | TGTGCCAGCAGTTTGGGTGTAGAGACTGAAGCTTTCTTT | CASSLGVETEAFF
TRBJ2-1 | - | TRBV7-2 | - | TGTGCCAGCAGCTTAATGTCAGGGAGGAATGAGCAGTTCTTC | CASSLMSGRNEQFF
TRBJ1-6 | - | TRBV6-1 | few | TGTGCCAGCAGTGTGGTCGCCGGGGATTCACCCCTCCACTTT | CASSVVAGDSPLHF
TRBJ2-3 | - | TRBV29-1 | - | TGCAGCGTTGAAAGGGCTGCCGGGGATACGCAGTATTTT | CSVERAAGDTQYF
TRBJ2-5 | - | TRBV27 | few | TGTGCCACCCAGGGGGGCGCCGCAGGCGAGACCCAGTACTTC | CATQGGAAGETQYF
TRBJ2-7 | - | TRBV29-1 | - | TGCAGCGTGCCTACCGGCGGCCCTCTGGGCGAGCAGTACTTC | CSVPTGGPLGEQYF
TRBJ2-1 | TRBD2 | TRBV3-1 | - | TGTGCCACTTTGCTTTATAGCGGGCCCCCCCCAAATGAGCAGTTCTTC | CATLLYSGPPPNEQFF
TRBJ2-1 | TRBD2 | TRBV7-2 | many | TGTGCCAGCAGCTTAGGATTCCGGGGGCTGGGGACTAGCGGGAGTCGGGGTTCCTACAATGAGCAGTTCTTC | CASSLGFRGLGTSGSRGSYNEQFF
TRBJ2-1 | TRBD1 | TRBV30 | few | TGTGCCTGGAAAAGACAGGGGGCTAGGAATGAGCAGTTCTTC | CAWKRQGARNEQFF
TRBJ2-7 | - | TRBV7-9 | many | TGTGCCAGCAGCTCGGACGGAGTTTATTACGAGCAGTACTTC | CASSSDGVYYEQYF
TRBJ2-1 | - | TRBV11-2 | many | TGTGCCAGCAGCTACGGGGTTACCAATGAGCAGTTCTTC | CASSYGVTNEQFF
TRBJ2-5 | - | TRBV29-1 | many | TGCAGCGTTGGACCCCAAGAGACCCAGTACTTC | CSVGPQETQYF
TRBJ2-5 | TRBD2 | TRBV12-3/TRBV12-4 | - | TGTGCCAGCAGTCCCCAAGGGACTAGCAAAGAGACCCAGTACTTC | CASSPQGTSKETQYF
TRBJ2-2 | - | TRBV5-4 | many | TGTGCCGCCCTAGGGGGCGGGGAGCTGTTTTTT | CAALGGGELFF
TRBJ2-7 | - | TRBV5-1 | many | TGCGCCAGCAGCTTGGACGGCTTAATTTCGGACCTAAAGGGATACGAGCAGTACTTC | CASSLDGLISDLKGYEQYF
TRBJ2-1 | TRBD2 | TRBV11-2 | many | TGTGCCAGCAGCTCTCGGGCTAGCGGGATTCGTGAGCAGTTCTTC | CASSSRASGIREQFF
TRBJ2-3 | - | TRBV20-1 | many | TGCAGTGCTCGAACTCCTTCAGGGGTTGGTGGAGATACGCAGTATTTT | CSARTPSGVGGDTQYF
TRBJ2-3 | - | TRBV30 | many | TGTGCCTCGGGACTGCCTTCTAGCACAGATACGCAGTATTTT | CASGLPSSTDTQYF
TRBJ2-1 | TRBD2 | TRBV12-5 | - | TGTGCTAGTGGTTTGGCCGGGACTAGCTATTACAATGAGCAGTTCTTC | CASGLAGTSYYNEQFF
TRBJ1-1 | - | TRBV19 | few | TGTGCCAGTAGTATGTCCCCTTTGGTGAACACTGAAGCTTTCTTT | CASSMSPLVNTEAFF
TRBJ2-3 | - | TRBV18 | many | TGTGCCAGCTCGCAGCTTGGCAGGACTGCAGATACGCAGTATTTT | CASSQLGRTADTQYF
TRBJ2-1 | - | TRBV7-8 | - | TGTGCCAGCAGCTTAGTTCCGGGATTCTACAATGAGCAGTTCTTC | CASSLVPGFYNEQFF
TRBJ2-6 | - | TRBV20-1 | - | TGCAGTGCTAGAGATTGGCGGCGCCCTCTCACTGGGGCCAACGTCCTGACTTTC | CSARDWRRPLTGANVLTF
TRBJ2-7 | - | TRBV7-2 | many | TGTGCCAGCAGCTTATTTGGTGGTAACGAGCAGTACTTC | CASSLFGGNEQYF
TRBJ2-7 | - | TRBV6-1 | many | TGTGCCAGCAGTTTCACGACAGGATCCTACGAGCAGTACTTC | CASSFTTGSYEQYF
TRBJ2-1 | TRBD2 | TRBV6-1 | many | TGTGCCAGCAGTTACAGGACTAGCGGGAGATGGGTTGATGATGAGCAGTTCTTC | CASSYRTSGRWVDDEQFF
TRBJ2-7 | TRBD2 | TRBV11-3 | many | TGTGCCAGCAGCTTTGGCGGGAGTAGATACGAGCAGTACTTC | CASSFGGSRYEQYF
TRBJ1-5 | TRBD1 | TRBV12-3/TRBV12-4 | many | TGTGCCAGCAGTTCCCAGGGGGCAGGACAGCCCCAGCATTTT | CASSSQGAGQPQHF
TRBJ1-2 | - | TRBV29-1 | few | TGCAGCGTCCCGGGGGGCTATGGCTACACCTTC | CSVPGGYGYTF
TRBJ2-3 | TRBD2 | TRBV24-1 | many | TGTGCCACCAGTGATTTAAAGCGGGAGAGCTGCACAGATACGCAGTATTTT | CATSDLKRESCTDTQYF
TRBJ2-1 | - | TRBV5-1 | - | TGCGCCAGCAGCAGAAGGGGGTCGGATGAGCAGTTCTTC | CASSRRGSDEQFF
TRBJ1-5 | TRBD1 | TRBV11-2 | many | TGTGCCAGCACCCCTCCAGGGGGCAACAATCAGCCCCAGCATTTT | CASTPPGGNNQPQHF
TRBJ2-7 | - | TRBV20-1 | many | TGCAGTGCTCTCGGGACTTCCTACGAGCAGTACTTC | CSALGTSYEQYF
TRBJ1-2 | - | TRBV6-5 | - | TGTGCCAGCAGTTATAAGGGCTTGGGCTACACCTTC | CASSYKGLGYTF
TRBJ1-1 | - | TRBV19 | - | TGTGCCAGTAGTATAGATGCGGGATTCTCCACTGAAGCTTTCTTT | CASSIDAGFSTEAFF